This T cell receptor (beta chain) appears in the sequencing data of a study of CD8+ T cells in alopecia areata. Treatment defined: oral pan-JAK inhibitor, 5-10 mg twice daily. Sequencing relied on a cDNA template that was reverse transcribed from extracted RNA. Clones were sequenced by immunoSEQ multiplex PCR, and TCRdb holds only the in-frame ones, with some missing. The data contain roughly 210,000 clones, over 40% of them singletons. With 5 bases clipped from V and 3 bases from J, the junction kept 1 base outside the gene matches. Germline V gene sequence: CDR1 MDHEN, CDR2 SYDVKM. The CDR3 is made up of 13 amino acids.

J is TRBJ2-5 and V is TRBV28; TRBD1 aligns across 9 bases. This receptor was identified in a human donor with alopecia areata. The sample here was CD4+ T cells sorted from blood, taken around week 36, from a patient treated with tofacitinib. This CDR3 is CASSGQGKETQYF. The CDR3 region has the DNA TGTGCCAGCAGTGGACAGGGGAAAGAGACCCAGTACTTC.